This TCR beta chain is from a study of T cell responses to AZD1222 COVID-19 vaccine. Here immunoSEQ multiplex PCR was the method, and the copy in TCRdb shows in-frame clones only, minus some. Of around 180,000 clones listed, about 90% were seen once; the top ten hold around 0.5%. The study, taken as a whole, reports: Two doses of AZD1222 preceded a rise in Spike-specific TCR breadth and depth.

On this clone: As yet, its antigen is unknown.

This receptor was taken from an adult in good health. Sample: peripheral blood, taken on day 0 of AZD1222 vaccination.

CDR3 nucleotide sequence: TGTGCCAGCAGTGAATACGGGCGACAGGGGAGGGCAACTAATGAAAAACTGTTTTTT. Its protein product is CASSEYGRQGRATNEKLFF. V usage is TRBV6-1 and J usage is TRBJ1-4, with 8 positions matching TRBD1. The germline V gene encodes CDR1 MNHNS and CDR2 SASEGT. The CDR3 totals 19 residues. V was pared by 2 bases and J by 0 bases, with 11 bases of the junction left unmatched.